The subject of this entry is one T cell receptor beta chain. No antigen is known for it. The source of the sample is a study of cytomegalovirus exposure and HLA in healthy donors. Background on the study: As released early, the data held 70 million to 95 million unique TCRs from HLA-typed donors. Points from the study as a whole: In vitro assays verified that a few CMV-associated chains recognized CMV antigens specifically. Some public TCRs appeared in many individuals, while most sequences were rare. Sequencing likely produced, as an artifact, a cluster of highly shared sequence variants.

The primer mix had 60 Vbeta and 13 Jbeta primers. Profiling relied on immunoSEQ multiplex PCR, and the TCRdb table lists in-frame clones only, not all of them. This sample has about 270,000 clones, with 65% to 85% found just once. The source of this sequence is a female donor in good health and CMV-seronegative. Sequencing was performed on PBMCs.

The CDR3 region is CATALAVPSGDGYTF. The CDR3 nucleotides are TGTGCCACCGCCCTGGCAGTCCCTTCGGGGGATGGCTACACCTTC. This chain uses TRBV27 with TRBJ1-2, with D tentatively TRBD1 (5 bases). V lost 10 bases to trimming and J lost 6 bases, with 24 bases between them. The germline gives CDR1 MNHEY, CDR2 SMNVEV (reference sequence). The CDR3 contains 15 residues.